This note documents a single TCR beta chain sequence. This sample was included in a study of blood T cell repertoires in COVID-19. Study-level information: The United States, Italy and Spain supplied acute and convalescent COVID-19 samples. PBMCs, B-cell-depleted T cells, or T cells were the source of the cDNA or gDNA that made up the material.

Trimming removed 2 bases from V and 8 bases from J; junction bases left unmatched: 8. Germline CDR1 reads MNHEY; CDR2 reads SMNVEV (reference sequence). This CDR3 has 15 residues. As processed by the authors: Amplification from reference gene primers served as the basis for estimated nucleated cell counts. Only in-frame clones appear in the TCRdb table, and some are missing; sequencing was by immunoSEQ multiplex PCR. V, J and clone size are taken as reported in that table, and D and trimming were inferred from the DNA itself. The data show 89,000 or so clones, 75% to 90% seen once. This sequence joins TRBV27 and TRBJ2-2; TRBD2 aligns across 7 bases. This TCR came from a man of 80 years or more with acute or convalescent COVID-19. The sequencing sample was made of peripheral blood. The CDR3 DNA reads as TGTGCCAGCAGTTTAAGGAACAGCGGGATGGGGGAGCTGTTTTTT. Amino acids: CASSLRNSGMGELFF.